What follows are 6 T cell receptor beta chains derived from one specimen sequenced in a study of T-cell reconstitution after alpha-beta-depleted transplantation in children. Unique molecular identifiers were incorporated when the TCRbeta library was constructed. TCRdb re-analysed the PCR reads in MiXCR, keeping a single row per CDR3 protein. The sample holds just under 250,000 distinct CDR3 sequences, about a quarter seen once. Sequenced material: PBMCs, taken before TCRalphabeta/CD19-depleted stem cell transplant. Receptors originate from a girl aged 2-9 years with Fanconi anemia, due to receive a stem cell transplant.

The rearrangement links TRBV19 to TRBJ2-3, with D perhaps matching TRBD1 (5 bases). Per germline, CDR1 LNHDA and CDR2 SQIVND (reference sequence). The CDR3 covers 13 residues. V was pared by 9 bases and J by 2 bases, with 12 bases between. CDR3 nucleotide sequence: TGTGCCAGCTGGGGCGCACTCACAGATACGCAGTATTTT. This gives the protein CASWGALTDTQYF.

CDR3 sequence: CVNARSAGNTPNQPQHF. The DNA of the CDR3 is TGTGTCAATGCCAGATCAGCGGGGAACACTCCCAATCAGCCCCAGCATTTT. This rearrangement joins TRBV7-9 to TRBJ1-5; D not certain. Germline V CDR1 and CDR2: SEHNR, FQNEAQ (reference sequence). This CDR3 spans 17 amino acids.

In nucleotides, the CDR3 is TGCAGTGCTAGCCCAGGAGGTTTGAGGGAGACCCAGTACTTC. It translates to CSASPGGLRETQYF. The chain employs TRBV20-1 and TRBJ2-5; maybe TRBD2 (5 bases). Germline assignment: CDR1 DFQATT and CDR2 SNEGSKA (reference sequence). The CDR3 spans 14 residues. V dropped 3 bases and J dropped 5 bases, with 16 bases sitting between them.

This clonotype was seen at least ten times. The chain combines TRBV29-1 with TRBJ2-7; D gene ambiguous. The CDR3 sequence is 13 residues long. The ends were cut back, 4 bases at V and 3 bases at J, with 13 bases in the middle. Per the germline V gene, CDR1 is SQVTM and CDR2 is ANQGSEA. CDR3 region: CSVVEDWIYEQYF. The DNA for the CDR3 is TGCAGCGTTGTCGAAGACTGGATCTACGAGCAGTACTTC.

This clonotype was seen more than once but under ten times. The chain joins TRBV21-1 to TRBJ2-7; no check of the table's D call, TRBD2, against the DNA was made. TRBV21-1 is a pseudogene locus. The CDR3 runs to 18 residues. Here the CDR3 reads CASSKEEEGPACSYEQYF. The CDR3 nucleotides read TGTGCCAGCAGCAAAGAAGAAGAGGGGCCAGCTTGCTCCTACGAGCAGTACTTC.

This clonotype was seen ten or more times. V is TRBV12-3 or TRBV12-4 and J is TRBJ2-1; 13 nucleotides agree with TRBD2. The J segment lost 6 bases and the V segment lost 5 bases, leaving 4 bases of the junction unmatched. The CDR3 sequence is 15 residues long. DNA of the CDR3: TGTGCCAGCAGTCCCGGACTAGCGGGAGCCAATGAGCAGTTCTTC. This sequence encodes CASSPGLAGANEQFF.